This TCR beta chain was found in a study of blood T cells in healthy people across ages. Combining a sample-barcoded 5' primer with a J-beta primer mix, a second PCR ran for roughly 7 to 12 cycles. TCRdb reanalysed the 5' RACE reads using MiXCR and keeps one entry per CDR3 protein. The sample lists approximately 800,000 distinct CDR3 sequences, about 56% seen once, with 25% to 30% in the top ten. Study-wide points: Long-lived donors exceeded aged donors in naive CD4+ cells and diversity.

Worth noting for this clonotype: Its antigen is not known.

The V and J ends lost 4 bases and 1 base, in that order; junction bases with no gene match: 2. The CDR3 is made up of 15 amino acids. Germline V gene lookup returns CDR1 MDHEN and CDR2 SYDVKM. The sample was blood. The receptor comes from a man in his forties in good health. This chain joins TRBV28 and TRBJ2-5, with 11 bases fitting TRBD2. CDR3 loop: CASSSLAGVQETQYF. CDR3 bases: TGTGCCAGCAGTTCACTAGCGGGGGTCCAAGAGACCCAGTACTTC.